The present T cell receptor (beta chain) was sequenced within a study of beta chain features in type 1 diabetes (dated by TCRdb to the late 2010s). As for the study more broadly: Mean age, gender distribution, total cell number and subset yield were not different between patients and healthy donors. Across all samples, approximately 100 million sorted cells were examined, and cell number per subset correlated strongly with RNA yield. In the study, recently diagnosed type 1 diabetes patients and matched healthy donors were compared on the TCRB repertoires of their sorted circulating CD4+ T cell subsets. Naive and central memory subsets were obtained from all 30 or so donors, but regulatory and stem cell-like memory subsets were isolated from only 8 patients and roughly eight healthy donors. Study-level results and caveats: Because cDNA rather than genomic DNA was sequenced, highly expressing activated cells could have been over-represented, although no difference in activation and CD3 levels was found between groups. HLA sub-analyses involved small numbers of individuals, so any influence of HLA type on TCRB rearrangement remained unresolved. Shorter templates might be favored by PCR, yet because patient and control samples were amplified and corrected together, any such skew would affect both groups equally. The naive, central memory and regulatory TCRB repertoires appeared to resemble one another more closely among patients than among healthy donors. A moderate but significant shortening of TCRB CDR3 length was observed in type 1 diabetes patients in all four CD4+ subsets. At VDJ recombination sites, type 1 diabetes patients had fewer insertions and more deleted nucleotides, which implies abnormalities in thymic rearrangement.

Details on this clone: Its antigen remains unidentified. One base away there is no much larger clone; base qualities are not given.

The germline V gene (reference sequence) gives CDR1 as LNHNV and CDR2 as YYDKDF. V loses 6 bases at its end and J loses 1 base; junction bases beyond the gene matches: 4. The CDR3 goes from the cysteine to the phenylalanine over 15 residues. Just the 45-base CDR3 DNA is kept, in frame starting at base 1. A single peripheral blood draw of approximately 110 mL on average was collected from each donor into heparinised tubes. A BD FACSAria II and a panel including CD45RO, CCR7, CD25, CD127, CD95 and CD27 were used to sort naive, central memory, regulatory and stem cell-like memory CD4+ T cells. Every sorted population had a purity above 95%. Right away, PBMCs were isolated by Lymphoprep density gradient centrifugation and were stained directly, with no culture step. Samples were stained and sorted in pairs, with one healthy donor and one patient per experiment, so that batch effects were minimized. The entire isolated RNA was reverse transcribed using the High Capacity cDNA Reverse Transcription Kit, and thus expressed TCRB transcripts were sequenced. Deep immunoSEQ sequencing was applied to naive, central memory and regulatory T cell samples, giving an average of about 3.57 million total reads per sample. Sorted cells were lysed in RLT buffer and RNA was extracted with DNase-treated RNeasy Micro or Mini kits, depending on cell number. To prevent cross-contamination, each cell subset was processed individually, whereas patient and healthy donor samples were processed jointly. TCRB sequences were amplified from cDNA with the immunoSEQ multiplex PCR, producing 87-bp fragments spanning the CDR3 region. Amplicons were sequenced on the Illumina HiSeq platform. On the study's bioinformatics: Synthetic template baselines were used to correct PCR bias computationally, reads within Hamming distance 2 were collapsed, and singletons that could not be merged were discarded. By aligning reads against IMGT, V, D and J genes, CDR3 length, and insertions or deletions at six rearrangement sites were assigned. Clonotype counts were normalized to sorted cell number within each subset before computing true diversity and Gini coefficients with the tcR R package. The overlap coefficient, calculated on TCRB nucleotide sequences, was used to quantify repertoire sharing. As a proxy for the pre-selection repertoire, out-of-frame TCRB sequences from naive cells were analyzed. TCRdb holds this immuneACCESS table with in-frame rearrangements only. Some clones are missing; in checked studies, unresolved V genes explain under half, and the rest has no known cause. V and J calls and clone size are copied from that table; D and trimming were computed from the DNA. The sample table lists some 240,000 clones, more than 15% of them with a count of one. Clones ranked in the top ten supply about 0.078% of the sample.

Sequenced: naive CD4+ T cells from blood. Taken with the paper, the label for cell subset or site translates to: true naive CD4+ T cells. The clonotype comes from a man aged 25-45 years with type 1 diabetes. This receptor chain uses TRBV15 and TRBJ2-7, with 12 bases matching TRBD1. The sequenced DNA: TGTGCCACCAGGGGGACAGGGGGCGAGTCCTACGAGCAGTACTTC. Translated, this is CATRGTGGESYEQYF.